This T cell receptor beta chain was identified during a study of liver allograft versus peripheral blood T cells. Background on the study: Transplanted livers and recipients' peripheral blood had their T cell receptor repertoires compared.

TCRdb recomputed calls from the reads with MiXCR, one row per CDR3 protein. The data hold approximately 9,000 distinct CDR3 sequences, with around 20% observed a single time. Study results and caveats: Intragraft liver T cell receptor repertoires reportedly differed from peripheral blood repertoires.

As for this clonotype: Its target is not known.

The clonotype was recovered from a human patient who had a liver transplant. Some T cells may be transferred from the graft donor.

The CDR3 here is CASSPGLGFEQYF. For the CDR3, the DNA is TGTGCCAGCAGTCCCGGCCTCGGGTTCGAGCAGTACTTC. This rearrangement joins TRBV25-1 to TRBJ2-7; D is unclear. Trimming removed 5 bases at V and 6 bases at J, with 14 bases between. The CDR3 has 13 residues. The germline CDR1 and CDR2 sequences are MGHDK and SYGVNS.